One sample yielded the 15 T cell receptor beta chains listed below, sequenced in a study of technical replicates of blood from several donors. Assay: immunoSEQ multiplex PCR; the TCRdb copy retains only in-frame clones and omits some. The table has about 83,000 clones, more than 90% seen once. Sequenced sample: T cells isolated from PBMCs. All receptors derive from a human donor in good health.

The table lists this clone with a count of one. The chain has TRBV19 and TRBJ2-7; D is uncertain. This CDR3 spans 14 amino acids. Germline CDR1 LNHDA, CDR2 SQIVND (reference sequence). V shed 5 bases and J shed 6 bases, with 17 bases lying between them. The CDR3 DNA reads as TGTGCCAGTAGTCCGTCAGGCCTCGGCAGCGAGCAGTACTTC. Its protein product is CASSPSGLGSEQYF.

The chain has TRBV5-1 and TRBJ2-7; 14 bases map to TRBD2. Germline CDR1 SGHRS, CDR2 YFSETQ. The CDR3 length is 15 residues. The ends lost 4 bases at V and 4 bases at J; junction bases unmatched: 4. CDR3 protein: CASSPGLAGGYEQYF. CDR3 nucleotide sequence: TGCGCCAGCAGCCCCGGACTAGCGGGAGGATACGAGCAGTACTTC.

V is TRBV13 and J is TRBJ2-1; 16 bases fit TRBD2. CDR3 length: 23 residues. From germline, CDR1 is PRHDT and CDR2 FYEKMQ (reference sequence). With V trimmed by 5 bases and J by 4 bases, 23 bases remained unmatched. The CDR3 reads CASSPSWGAGLAGGAAGYNEQFF. The CDR3 bases are TGTGCCAGCAGCCCATCGTGGGGAGCGGGACTAGCGGGGGGGGCCGCCGGGTACAATGAGCAGTTCTTC.

The chain employs TRBV5-1 and TRBJ2-7; TRBD2 matches 9 bases. CDR3 length equals 14 residues. Germline loops: CDR1 SGHRS, CDR2 YFSETQ. V was clipped by 4 bases and J by 2 bases; unmatched bases: 4. The CDR3 protein is CASSLSGRAYEQYF. The CDR3 region has the DNA TGCGCCAGCAGCCTTAGCGGGAGAGCCTACGAGCAGTACTTC.

The V and J genes are TRBV5-1 and TRBJ2-5, with a tentative D call TRBD2 (5 bases). Germline V gene data show CDR1 as SGHRS and CDR2 as YFSETQ. The CDR3 runs 15 residues. Trimming stripped 3 bases from V and 4 bases from J, with 16 bases between. CDR3 loop: CASSSLPGEGETQYF. CDR3 nucleotides: TGCGCCAGCAGCTCACTACCTGGAGAGGGAGAGACCCAGTACTTC.

This clone has only one observation. The J gene is TRBJ2-7, the V gene TRBV13; 10 nucleotides agree with TRBD2. Germline V lookup: CDR1 PRHDT, CDR2 FYEKMQ (reference sequence). Germline trimming cut 2 bases from V and 0 bases from J; bases unmatched to any gene: 4. The CDR3 sequence is 16 residues long. CDR3 DNA sequence: TGTGCCAGCAGCTTAAAGACTAGCGGGCCCTCCTACGAGCAGTACTTC. This gives the protein CASSLKTSGPSYEQYF.

Only one count was recorded for this clone. The gene calls are TRBV28 and TRBJ2-1, with D unclear. Germline V gene data show CDR1 as MDHEN and CDR2 as SYDVKM. CDR3 length equals 16 residues. The V and J ends lost 3 bases and 9 bases respectively, with 21 bases between them. In DNA form, the CDR3 reads TGTGCCAGCAGTTTGGCCGTTACCAGCCGGGTGGGTGAGCAGTTCTTC. Translated: CASSLAVTSRVGEQFF.

This chain links TRBV10-3 with TRBJ1-1, with D possibly being TRBD1 (5 bases). The CDR3 covers 11 residues. With 9 bases removed from V and 1 base from J, the gap between germline ends came to 6 bases. The germline V gene has CDR1 ENHRY and CDR2 SYGVKD. The CDR3 here is CAIQGNTEAFF. The CDR3 coding sequence is TGTGCCATTCAGGGGAACACTGAAGCTTTCTTT.

The V call is TRBV11-2, the J call TRBJ2-3; a possible D gene is TRBD1 (6 bases). The CDR3 contains 15 residues. V lost 1 base, J lost 5 bases, and 13 bases lay in between. Germline assignment: CDR1 SGHAT and CDR2 FQNNGV. In nucleotides, the CDR3 is TGTGCCAGCAGCTTAGCGGACAGAAATTTAGATACGCAGTATTTT. Its translation: CASSLADRNLDTQYF.

The chain has TRBV2 and TRBJ1-2; D not certain. The CDR3 loop spans 13 amino acids. Germline V CDR1 and CDR2: SNHLY, FYNNEI. V was pared by 2 bases and J by 7 bases, with 11 bases between. CDR3 protein: CASSEFIRGGYTF. As DNA, the CDR3 is TGTGCCAGCAGTGAATTCATCCGCGGTGGCTACACCTTC.

This clone was counted between two and nine times. The CDR3 nucleotides are TGTGCCAGCAGTGACAGGGGAGAGCAGTTCTTC. Protein product: CASSDRGEQFF. The J gene is TRBJ2-1, the V gene TRBV6-4; a weak D match, TRBD1 (5 bases). The CDR3 covers 11 residues. Per germline, CDR1 MRHNA and CDR2 SNTAGT. Trimming cost V 2 bases and J 10 bases, with 6 bases left between them.

CDR3 protein: CASSLIPSGDTGELFF. CDR3 sequence (DNA): TGTGCCAGCAGCTTAATTCCTAGCGGAGACACCGGGGAGCTGTTTTTT. V usage is TRBV7-7 and J usage is TRBJ2-2, with TRBD2 identical over 7 bases. The V gene end was trimmed by 2 bases and the J gene end by 3 bases; junction bases not matched to a gene: 6. The CDR3 contains 16 residues. From germline, CDR1 is SSHAT and CDR2 FNYEAQ (reference sequence).

The genes are TRBV7-6 and TRBJ1-5; D is perhaps TRBD1 (6 bases). Trimming removed 3 bases from V and 7 bases from J, with 10 bases in between. Germline V CDR1 and CDR2: SGHVS, FNYEAQ. This CDR3 has 13 amino acids. This chain's CDR3 is CASSFEQGQPQHF. CDR3 coding DNA: TGTGCCAGCAGCTTCGAACAGGGCCAGCCCCAGCATTTT. The full variable domain, in which reference TRBV7-6 and TRBJ1-5 provide the parts outside the CDR3, is GAGVSQSPRYKVTKRGQDVALRCDPISGHVSLYWYRQALGQGPEFLTYFNYEAQQDKSGLPNDRFSAERPEGSISTLTIQRTEQRDSAMYRCASSFEQGQPQHFGDGTRLSIL.

The rearrangement joins TRBV27 to TRBJ2-5, with 8 bases matching TRBD2. V lost 3 bases and J lost 0; bases outside the gene matches: 0. Germline V gene sequence: CDR1 MNHEY, CDR2 SMNVEV (reference sequence). The CDR3 extends over 14 amino acids. The chain's CDR3 is CASSFSGNQETQYF. CDR3 DNA: TGTGCCAGCAGTTTTAGCGGGAACCAAGAGACCCAGTACTTC.

The chain employs TRBV21-1 and TRBJ2-2; TRBD2, the table's D call, lacks a check against the DNA. TRBV21-1 is noted as a pseudogene. The CDR3 is 19 amino acids. CDR3 sequence: CASSKAGGLRGGNTGELFF. In DNA form, the CDR3 reads TGTGCCAGCAGCAAGGCGGGAGGTCTCCGCGGGGGTAACACCGGGGAGCTGTTTTTT.